In this sample, the clone carrying this T cell receptor beta chain turned up once. The antigen is unknown. Trimming stripped 1 base from V and 3 bases from J, with 11 bases between. CDR1 is MNHNY, CDR2 SVGAGI, per germline (reference sequence). This CDR3 has 15 amino acids. The data were taken from a study of early T cells in non-severe SARS-CoV-2 infection. Study information: Sequenced material consisted of bulk RNA (from unsorted whole blood), and chains were unpaired.

Regarding the study as a whole: VDJdb-based annotation leaned toward anti-spike CD8 responses and missed private and CD4 specificities.

Unique molecular identifiers were affixed to single, distinct cDNA molecules. TCRdb re-called the 5' RACE reads with MiXCR, one entry per CDR3 protein. This table has just under 90,000 distinct CDR3 sequences, around an eighth appearing once. The sequenced sample was whole blood. The chain joins TRBV6-6 to TRBJ2-3; D gene unclear. The clonotype originates from an adult who was a healthcare worker with PCR-confirmed SARS-CoV-2 infection or an uninfected control (not recorded which). The CDR3 reads CASSYLGIGTDTQYF. CDR3 nucleotides: TGTGCCAGCAGTTACTTGGGTATTGGTACAGATACGCAGTATTTT.